Each of the 20 T cell receptor beta chains below was sequenced from the same sample in a study of blood T cell repertoires in COVID-19. The repertoire was sequenced with immunoSEQ multiplex PCR; TCRdb's copy has only in-frame clones and lacks some. The sample shows 200,000 to 300,000 clones, roughly 80% of them seen only once. The sequenced sample was peripheral blood. These receptor sequences come from a woman older than 75 with acute or convalescent COVID-19.

The chain carries TRBV5-4 and TRBJ2-5, with 8 positions matching TRBD1. Germline CDR1 and CDR2: SGHNT and YYREEE (reference sequence). CDR3 length equals 15 residues. V gave up 3 bases and J gave up 5 bases; unmatched junction bases: 9. The CDR3 DNA follows: TGTGCCAGCAGCTCCCGGACAGGGTCAGGGGAGACCCAGTACTTC. This gives the protein CASSSRTGSGETQYF.

The table lists this clone with a count of one. The CDR3 DNA is TGTGCCAGCAGCTTAGACTGGGACAGCCCAGATACGCAGTATTTT. Its protein is CASSLDWDSPDTQYF. The chain uses TRBV7-2 and TRBJ2-3, with 7 bases identical to TRBD1. This CDR3 has 15 amino acids. V dropped 1 base and J dropped 4; count of bases not matched to a gene: 5. The germline V gene encodes CDR1 SGHTA and CDR2 FQGNSA.

This chain joins TRBV28 and TRBJ1-2; 8 bases agree with TRBD1. The CDR3 is made up of 14 amino acids. V was clipped by 3 bases and J by 7 bases; unmatched bases: 7. CDR1 and CDR2 (germline): MDHEN, SYDVKM. In DNA, the CDR3 is TGTGCCAGCAGTTTTTCAGGGGGCAGGGGTGGCTACACCTTC. As protein: CASSFSGGRGGYTF.

This clone turned up a few times. This rearrangement joins TRBV2 to TRBJ1-4, with 7 bases matching TRBD1. Germline V gene data show CDR1 as SNHLY and CDR2 as FYNNEI. CDR3 length equals 15 residues. The V segment lost 4 bases and the J segment 3 bases; nucleotides outside the gene matches: 5. The CDR3 coding sequence is TGTGCCAGCAGTGTTAGGACAGGTGCTAATGAAAAACTGTTTTTT. It codes for CASSVRTGANEKLFF.

V is TRBV7-9 and J is TRBJ1-2; 8 bases agree with TRBD1. Germline V gives CDR1 SEHNR, CDR2 FQNEAQ (reference sequence). The length of the CDR3 is 17 residues. With V trimmed by 6 bases and J by 7 bases, 19 bases remained unmatched. The CDR3 protein is CASSGGTGLPGGAGYTF. CDR3 nucleotide sequence: TGTGCCAGCAGTGGGGGGACAGGACTTCCCGGTGGGGCTGGCTACACCTTC.

The genes are TRBV10-3 and TRBJ2-7, with D uncertain. The CDR3 covers 13 residues. The germline V and J ends were trimmed by 5 bases and 4 bases, with 12 bases remaining between them. Germline loops: CDR1 ENHRY, CDR2 SYGVKD. The DNA for the CDR3 is TGTGCCATCAGTCAAACACAATCGTACGAGCAGTACTTC. The encoded protein is CAISQTQSYEQYF.

This rearrangement joins TRBV11-2 to TRBJ1-1, with D uncertain. V was pared by 3 bases and J by 1 base, with 9 bases between. Germline CDR1 and CDR2: SGHAT and FQNNGV. The CDR3 sequence is 14 residues long. The CDR3 DNA reads TGTGCCAGCAGCTTCTTGGCAGGGAACACTGAAGCTTTCTTT. Encoded protein: CASSFLAGNTEAFF.

The J gene is TRBJ2-5, the V gene TRBV7-2; TRBD2 aligns across 16 bases. This CDR3 has 16 amino acids. Germline V CDR1 and CDR2: SGHTA, FQGNSA. The junction had 4 bases not matched to a gene; V was cut back by 5 bases and J by 4 bases. CDR3 residues: CASSPGLAGGPETQYF. The CDR3, as DNA: TGTGCCAGCAGCCCGGGACTAGCGGGGGGGCCAGAGACCCAGTACTTC. The full variable domain, rest sourced from reference TRBV7-2 and TRBJ2-5, is GAGVSQSPSNKVTEKGKDVELRCDPISGHTALYWYRQSLGQGLEFLIYFQGNSAPDKSGLPSDRFSAERTGGSVSTLTIQRTQQEDSAVYLCASSPGLAGGPETQYFGPGTRLLVL.

The DNA for the CDR3 is TGTGCCAGCAAACTCACTAGCGGGGGATTCCAAGAGACCCAGTACTTC. Protein: CASKLTSGGFQETQYF. The rearrangement links TRBV2 to TRBJ2-5; 11 nucleotides match TRBD2. The germline V gene has CDR1 SNHLY and CDR2 FYNNEI. This CDR3 has 16 amino acids. Germline trimming cut 7 bases from V and 1 base from J; bases unmatched to any gene: 8.

The V gene is TRBV19, the J gene TRBJ1-4; D ambiguous. CDR3 size: 15 residues. Germline values: CDR1 LNHDA, CDR2 SQIVND (reference sequence). The CDR3 DNA sequence: TGTGCGATGGGAGACCTTGGCAGGAATAGCGAAAAACTGTTTTTT. Its translation: CAMGDLGRNSEKLFF.

The J gene is TRBJ2-3, the V gene TRBV29-1; 7 bases map to TRBD2. The junction had 5 bases not matched to a gene; V was cut back by 4 bases and J by 1 base. CDR3 length equals 14 residues. The germline gives CDR1 SQVTM, CDR2 ANQGSEA. The CDR3 DNA is TGCAGCGTTGGCGCGCTAGCGGGCACAGATACGCAGTATTTT. It translates to CSVGALAGTDTQYF.

This clone was observed a single time. The gene calls are TRBV6-5 and TRBJ1-2; weak D call: TRBD1 (6 bases). CDR1 is MNHEY and CDR2 is SVGAGI in the germline V gene. The CDR3 consists of 13 residues. Trimming shortened V by 6 bases and J by 4 bases, and 12 bases separated the two germline ends. The CDR3 DNA sequence: TGTGCCAGCAGCGTAGGACAGTTCTATGGCTACACCTTC. It codes for CASSVGQFYGYTF.

V is TRBV28 and J is TRBJ1-1; no clear D gene. The CDR3 runs to 12 residues. Trimming left V 10 bases short and J 10 bases short, with 19 bases between. Germline CDR1 MDHEN, CDR2 SYDVKM. The CDR3 sequence is CAIGRVSSRAFF. In nucleotides, the CDR3 is TGTGCCATCGGCCGGGTCTCGTCTCGAGCTTTCTTT.

The chain couples TRBV28 to TRBJ1-5; D gene ambiguous. The V gene's germline CDR1 is MDHEN and CDR2 SYDVKM. CDR3 length: 17 amino acids. The V and J ends lost 5 bases and 0 bases respectively, with 17 bases between them. The CDR3 spells CASSPLSSHYSNQPQHF. Written as DNA, the CDR3 is TGTGCCAGCAGTCCCCTCAGCTCGCACTATAGCAATCAGCCCCAGCATTTT.

The gene calls are TRBV3-1 (or the pseudogene TRBV3-2) and TRBJ2-3; 7 bases are shared with TRBD2. The J segment lost 2 bases and the V segment lost 2 bases, leaving 4 bases of the junction unmatched. Per the germline V gene, CDR1 is LGHDT and CDR2 is YNNKEL (reference sequence). CDR3 length: 15 residues. Here the CDR3 DNA reads TGTGCCAGCAGCCAACCAAGCGGGGCCACAGATACGCAGTATTTT. Its protein is CASSQPSGATDTQYF.

The chain couples TRBV6-6 to TRBJ2-7, with TRBD1 matching over 8 bases. Trimming at V came to 6 bases and at J to 5 bases, leaving 0 bases not matched to a gene. Looked up from germline, CDR1 is MNHNY and CDR2 is SVGAGI (reference sequence). The CDR3 contains 11 residues. The CDR3: CASRDRDEQYF. CDR3 in DNA: TGTGCCAGCAGGGACAGGGACGAGCAGTACTTC.

The chain links TRBV24-1 to TRBJ1-6; maybe TRBD1 (5 bases). Trimming removed 0 bases from V and 10 bases from J, with 18 bases in between. CDR3 length equals 17 residues. Looked up from germline, CDR1 is KGHDR and CDR2 is SFDVKD. For the CDR3, the DNA is TGTGCCACCAGTGATTTGTTAGGCTGGGGCATACGATCACCCCTCCACTTT. Amino acids: CATSDLLGWGIRSPLHF.

Of note for this clone: The sample has other DNA sequences that encode this CDR3 too. The rearrangement uses TRBV7-9 and TRBJ1-2; 11 nucleotides match TRBD1. V was pared by 0 bases and J by 8 bases, with 5 bases of the junction left unmatched. CDR1 and CDR2 (germline): SEHNR, FQNEAQ (reference sequence). CDR3 length equals 15 residues. The CDR3: CASSLAPGQGGGYTF. The CDR3 nucleotides read TGTGCCAGCAGCTTAGCGCCGGGACAGGGGGGCGGCTACACCTTC.

The chain uses TRBV9 and TRBJ2-3; 8 nucleotides match TRBD2. V lost 2 bases to trimming and J lost 2 bases; unmatched junction nucleotides: 4. The germline V gene has CDR1 SGDLS and CDR2 YYNGEE. The CDR3 contains 15 residues. The CDR3 DNA reads as TGTGCCAGCAGCGTGTCTAGCGGGTCCACAGATACGCAGTATTTT. Its protein product is CASSVSSGSTDTQYF.

The chain carries TRBV30 and TRBJ2-5, with 7 bases aligning to TRBD1. CDR3 length: 13 residues. The V segment lost 0 bases and the J segment 5 bases; nucleotides outside the gene matches: 3. CDR1 and CDR2 from the germline V gene are GTSNPN and SVGIG (reference sequence). The DNA of the CDR3 is TGTGCCTGGAGTGTACAGGGGCTTGAGACCCAGTACTTC. Protein: CAWSVQGLETQYF.